This record concerns one T cell receptor beta chain sequence. The data derive from a study of blood T cell repertoires in COVID-19. About the research overall: Italy, Spain and the United States were the sources of the convalescent and acute COVID-19 samples. Sources were T cells, B-cell-depleted T cells, or PBMCs; the material itself was cDNA or gDNA.

Germline-derived CDR1 and CDR2 are MNHEY and SVGAGI. This CDR3 is built from 13 residues. The V end was cut by 5 bases, the J end by 3 bases, with 11 bases between. Under the authors' procedure: Amplification of reference gene primers provided the estimated nucleated cell counts. Produced via immunoSEQ multiplex PCR; TCRdb's table is partial and in-frame only. From that table come the V and J calls and clone size; the DNA was used to work out D and trimming. Of 35,000 to 45,000 clones detected, roughly 90% appear once; the ten largest clones hold over 11%. The sample taken for sequencing was peripheral blood. The source is a human donor in a cohort sampled during active COVID-19. V usage is TRBV6-5 and J usage is TRBJ2-7; D is unresolved. CDR3 nucleotide sequence: TGTGCCAGCAGTACGAGGTTTAACTACGAGCAGTACTTC. Its protein is CASSTRFNYEQYF.